These 13 T cell receptor beta chains share one sample of origin, sequenced in a study of T cell responses to AZD1222 COVID-19 vaccine. Profiling relied on immunoSEQ multiplex PCR, and the TCRdb table lists in-frame clones only, not all of them. The table records some 150,000 clones, more than 85% of them present only once. The starting material was peripheral blood, obtained 28 days after the second AZD1222 dose. The receptors were gathered from an adult who received the AZD1222 COVID-19 vaccine.

The gene calls are TRBV9 and TRBJ2-7; no firm D call. This CDR3 spans 13 amino acids. Germline CDR1 SGDLS, CDR2 YYNGEE. V dropped 0 bases and J dropped 3 bases, with 7 bases sitting between them. CDR3 DNA: TGTGCCAGCAGCGTAGCCGATAACTACGAGCAGTACTTC. The encoded protein is CASSVADNYEQYF.

The CDR3: CASRPGTLSNQPQHF. The CDR3 coding sequence is TGTGCCAGCCGCCCCGGGACCCTTAGCAATCAGCCCCAGCATTTT. The chain uses TRBV6-5 and TRBJ1-5; tentative D call: TRBD1 (5 bases). Trimming removed 8 bases from V and 0 bases from J, with 14 bases in between. Looked up from germline, CDR1 is MNHEY and CDR2 is SVGAGI. CDR3 length: 15 amino acids.

The chain couples TRBV29-1 to TRBJ1-4; D remains unclear. This CDR3 spans 14 amino acids. Germline loops: CDR1 SQVTM, CDR2 ANQGSEA. The V end was cut by 0 bases, the J end by 11 bases, with 16 bases between. The CDR3 region is CSVEDRTPGGKLFF. CDR3 bases: TGCAGCGTTGAAGATCGGACCCCCGGTGGGAAACTGTTTTTT.

This sequence joins TRBV7-3 and TRBJ2-1; a possible D gene is TRBD2 (5 bases). The germline CDR1 and CDR2 sequences are SGHTA and FQGTGA. Trimming took off 4 bases at V and 0 bases at J, with 13 bases between the two ends. The CDR3 is 16 amino acids. The CDR3: CASSSSGMSSYNEQFF. The CDR3 nucleotides read TGTGCCAGCAGCTCCTCCGGGATGAGCTCCTACAATGAGCAGTTCTTC.

This clone was recorded once. CDR3 DNA: TGTGCCAGCAGCTCACCCCCGTCACAGACCCAGTACTTC. Amino acid sequence: CASSSPPSQTQYF. The rearrangement uses TRBV7-3 and TRBJ2-5; no definite D call. Trimming left V 4 bases short and J 6 bases short, with 12 bases between. Germline lookup yields CDR1 SGHTA and CDR2 FQGTGA. The CDR3 sequence is 13 residues long.

This clone was observed once. This CDR3 reads CASSFSYEQYF. As DNA, the CDR3 is TGTGCCAGCAGCTTCTCCTACGAGCAGTACTTC. The gene calls are TRBV5-6 and TRBJ2-7; D remains ambiguous. V was shortened by 2 bases and J by 0 bases, with 0 bases between the two germline ends. The CDR3 is made up of 11 amino acids. Germline V gene lookup returns CDR1 SGHDT and CDR2 YYEEEE. Full variable domain (outside the CDR3, taken from reference TRBV5-6 and TRBJ2-7): DAGVTQSPTHLIKTRGQQVTLRCSPKSGHDTVSWYQQALGQGPQFIFQYYEEEERQRGNFPDRFSGHQFPNYSSELNVNALLLGDSALYLCASSFSYEQYFGPGTRLTVT.

The chain combines TRBV28 with TRBJ1-6; D is perhaps TRBD1 (5 bases). Germline V gene data show CDR1 as MDHEN and CDR2 as SYDVKM. With 7 bases removed from V and 10 bases from J, the gap between germline ends came to 14 bases. This CDR3 has 13 amino acids. CDR3 in amino acids: CASIRQSGSPLHF. The CDR3 nucleotides are TGTGCCAGCATTAGACAGAGCGGGTCACCCCTCCACTTT.

The rearrangement links TRBV4-3 to TRBJ2-1; no firm D call. CDR1 and CDR2 from the germline V gene are LGHNA and YSLEER. This CDR3 is 13 amino acids long. The V end lost 5 bases, the J end lost 9 bases, and 14 bases lay between the germline ends. The CDR3 spells CASSSKIGREQFF. The CDR3 nucleotides read TGCGCCAGCAGCTCCAAGATCGGCCGTGAGCAGTTCTTC.

This clone appeared once. V gene TRBV18 combines with J gene TRBJ1-2; D might be TRBD1 (5 bases). Germline V gene lookup returns CDR1 KGHSH and CDR2 LQKENI. The CDR3 is 15 residues long. The ends were cut back, 0 bases at V and 1 base at J, with 9 bases in the middle. The CDR3 loop is CASSPPQGINYGYTF. DNA of the CDR3: TGTGCCAGCTCACCACCCCAGGGAATTAACTATGGCTACACCTTC. Full variable domain (outside the CDR3, taken from reference TRBV18 and TRBJ1-2): NAGVMQNPRHLVRRRGQEARLRCSPMKGHSHVYWYRQLPEEGLKFMVYLQKENIIDESGMPKERFSAEFPKEGPSILRIQQVVRGDSAAYFCASSPPQGINYGYTFGSGTRLTVV.

The rearrangement joins TRBV3-1 (or the pseudogene TRBV3-2) to TRBJ2-1; 8 bases fit TRBD1. The V gene's germline CDR1 is LGHDT and CDR2 YNNKEL (reference sequence). This CDR3 is 16 amino acids long. Trimming took 5 bases from V and 7 from J; bases not matched to a gene: 13. The CDR3 region has the DNA TGTGCCAGCAGCTATGATCCGGGACAGGTATCAAATGAGCAGTTCTTC. Translation gives CASSYDPGQVSNEQFF.

The chain combines TRBV19 with TRBJ2-7; 9 bases line up with TRBD2. The V gene's germline CDR1 is LNHDA and CDR2 SQIVND (reference sequence). V lost 7 bases and J lost 4; bases outside the gene matches: 5. There are 13 residues in the CDR3. The CDR3 DNA reads TGTGCCAGTAACTCAGCGGGAGGATACGAGCAGTACTTC. Protein product: CASNSAGGYEQYF.

The chain has TRBV19 and TRBJ1-5, with D possibly TRBD1 on 6 matching bases. This CDR3 is 17 amino acids long. The germline V and J ends were trimmed by 2 bases and 0 bases, with 14 bases remaining between them. Germline CDR1 LNHDA, CDR2 SQIVND (reference sequence). The CDR3 region is CASSILRGTGSNQPQHF. CDR3 nucleotide sequence: TGTGCCAGTAGTATACTCAGGGGTACGGGTAGCAATCAGCCCCAGCATTTT.

In its sample, this clone was seen once. The chain couples TRBV7-9 to TRBJ2-1; 9 bases fit TRBD1. V was clipped by 4 bases and J by 4 bases; unmatched bases: 11. Germline V CDR1 and CDR2: SEHNR, FQNEAQ (reference sequence). The CDR3 is 17 residues long. Here the CDR3 reads CASSSVVQDRGYNEQFF. CDR3 coding DNA: TGTGCCAGCAGCTCCGTGGTGCAGGACAGGGGATACAATGAGCAGTTCTTC.